This record covers a single T cell receptor beta chain. This clonotype was counted a few times. The specificity of this receptor is unknown. There are no base qualities to consult, and no much larger clone falls within one base. This specimen's time point label, interpreted: persistent/refractory GD, antithyroid drugs over 5 years with positive TRAb. RNA was extracted from PBMCs in TRIzol for both TCR sequencing and RNA sequencing. The diagnosis of Graves' disease followed American Thyroid Association guidelines. The patients came from an endocrinology department in Xi'an, China. Each patient gave approximately 10 milliliters of peripheral blood, collected in an EDTA anticoagulant tube. Ficoll Paque Plus density gradient separation was used to isolate PBMCs, and no additional T cell sorting was done. An Agilent 2100 Bioanalyzer and agarose gel were used to check RNA quality, while a NanoDrop 2000 measured RNA concentration.

Library generation was performed with multiplex PCR. Sequencing relied on an Illumina HiSeq 4000. To build TCR beta libraries, CDR3 regions were amplified by Arm-PCR using iRepertoire HTBI primers. Gel purification was performed on PCR products prior to sequencing. Per the authors' processing: Gene usage analysis of CDR3 amino acid clonotypes used the 55 to 80 TRBV and some 13 TRBJ segments found across samples. COPE and FqMerger were used to merge the filtered high-quality paired reads into contigs. BLAST was used to align contigs to the IMGT TRBV, TRBD and TRBJ reference genes, and CDR3 was defined following IMGT. Any clonotype with a frequency above 0.1% was classified as a highly expanded clone. Repertoire diversity was measured by Shannon entropy, and V-J evenness by the Gini coefficient. Clonotypes shared by more than one individual were considered public. TCRdb itself trimmed the public reads at Q25 with fastp, ran MiXCR and retained productive beta chains. For every CDR3 protein sequence, its rows merge into one entry that carries the most common genes and DNA. The authors' filters were not applied to this entry. This sample comprises 500,000 to 800,000 distinct CDR3 sequences, about 30% of them detected only once. The leading ten clones occupy roughly 41% of the sample.

CDR1 and CDR2 (KGHSH, LQKENI) derive from the germline V gene. Here V drops 6 bases and J drops 3 bases, and the junction holds 8 bases not matched to any gene. Spanning cysteine to phenylalanine, the CDR3 consists of 15 amino acids. Only the CDR3 part of the read is kept: 45 bases, read in frame from the first base. This specimen comes from a study of regulatory T cells in long-lasting Graves disease (dated by TCRdb to about 2021). With regard to the full study: Persistent Graves' disease was defined as persistently positive TSH receptor autoantibodies together with antithyroid drug treatment for over 5 years. Persistent Graves' disease patients in the clinical cohort had taken antithyroid drugs for 9 to 11 years on average. The study was registered as a clinical trial and conducted in China. TCR sequencing covered approximately 13 persistent and 20 or so newly diagnosed Graves' disease patients, some 33 samples in total. Persistent Graves' disease patients were compared with newly diagnosed Graves' disease patients by peripheral blood TCR sequencing and RNA sequencing.

Study-level results and caveats: As a limitation, the authors acknowledged that the small sample size may reduce accuracy. Only the TCR beta chain was sequenced and analyzed. Lower TCR Shannon entropy and fewer highly expanded clones were observed in persistent Graves' disease patients than in newly diagnosed patients, which suggested clonal expansion. Only peripheral blood was studied, because thyroid tissue, the primary lesion, was inaccessible. Preferential use of TRBV28, TRBJ1-2 and TRBJ2-5 was observed in persistent disease, whereas TRBV20-1 and TRBJ2-1 were favored in newly diagnosed disease. More public clonotypes were shared among persistent patients (fewer than 3,000) than among newly diagnosed patients (roughly 1,000).

This TCR came from a female donor with Graves disease. This chain joins TRBV18 to TRBJ1-1; the central 9 bases match TRBD1. The sample consisted of peripheral blood mononuclear cells (PBMCs), taken when the disease was refractory, from a patient treated with antithyroid drugs. In nucleotides, the sequence is TGTGCCAGCTCGCGTAACAGGGGGCCGGACACTGAAGCTTTCTTT. This sequence encodes CASSRNRGPDTEAFF.